This TCR beta chain was obtained from a study of T cells in Graves' hyperthyroidism and ophthalmopathy. Study outcomes and limitations: Separation of ophthalmopathy from stable hyperthyroidism was achieved by a 13 V-J model. Blood samples included most of the expanded thyroid clonotypes exceeding 0.001.

It was RNA transcripts that yielded the amplified TCR beta CDR3 regions. An initial round of RT-PCR targeting the TCR CDR3 relied on the HTBI primer set. MiXCR, applied by TCRdb to the multiplex PCR reads, yields one record per CDR3 protein. The sample comprises around 380,000 distinct CDR3 sequences, roughly 14% of which are singletons, and roughly 20% rests with the top ten. Patients with uncontrolled infections, other autoimmune diseases, pregnancy or lactation were excluded. Any symptoms of ophthalmopathy came after the first hyperthyroidism diagnosis, from which the blood sample dates. In this sample, this clonotype turned up many times. Its antigen remains unidentified. The CDR3 is 13 amino acids. V lost 0 bases and J lost 2, with 7 bases in between. Germline-derived CDR1 and CDR2 are GTSNPN and SVGIG (reference sequence).

The chain links TRBV30 to TRBJ1-1; unclear D gene. The sequence came from a young man with Graves' hyperthyroidism that later progressed to Graves' ophthalmopathy. Input material: blood. The CDR3 spells CAWSVLDNTEAFF. The CDR3, as DNA: TGTGCCTGGAGTGTCCTAGATAACACTGAAGCTTTCTTT.